The clone carrying this TCR beta chain occurred many times. TCR beta CDR3 region amplification was performed from RNA transcripts. The HTBI primer set drove a first-round RT-PCR of the TCR CDR3. TCRdb recomputed calls from the multiplex PCR reads with MiXCR, one row per CDR3 protein. The sample has 470,000 or so distinct CDR3 sequences, about 20% seen once. This sample is part of a study of T cells in Graves' hyperthyroidism and ophthalmopathy. Thyroid ultrasound, orbital computed tomography, clinical symptoms, and serum thyroxine and TRAb underpinned diagnoses. Germline loops: CDR1 MNHNS, CDR2 SASEGT. This CDR3 has 14 residues. Trimming took off 8 bases at V and 5 bases at J, with 15 bases between the two ends.

The TCR comes from a young man with Graves' hyperthyroidism. The J gene is TRBJ2-2, the V gene TRBV6-1; D might be TRBD1 (5 bases). Material for sequencing was blood. CDR3 amino acids: CASGQDGITGELFF. CDR3 nucleotide sequence: TGTGCCAGCGGACAAGACGGCATAACCGGGGAGCTGTTTTTT.